The entry below describes one T cell receptor beta chain. Its specific antigen is unknown. No much larger clone exists at a distance of one base, and base qualities are not known. These data belong to a study of cytomegalovirus exposure and HLA in healthy donors (dated by TCRdb to between 2016 and 2019). As for the study more broadly: In an earlier analysis of 587 of the donors, around 300 Gb of sequence data and 120 million or so unique TCR beta sequences from about 179 million T cells were reported. Roughly 300 gigabases of sequencing data and approximately 85 million unique TCR sequences were included in an early release covering several hundred HLA-typed donors. Of the 350 to 400 genotyped donors, approximately 83% fell in the genetic ancestry cluster associated with self-reported Caucasian donors. The study was designed to test whether signatures of past pathogen exposure could be identified by cataloging public T cell receptors. The study profiled the T cell repertoires of hundreds of subjects by immunosequencing and related them to cytomegalovirus serostatus. Besides the first cohort of approximately 670 subjects, a separate validation cohort made up of around 120 different subjects was used. The study combined high-throughput TCR immunosequencing, statistical association of individual TCRs with disease status, and machine learning to predict cytomegalovirus infection status. To study patterns of TCR occurrence, a later analysis re-analyzed previously published TCR beta repertoires from several hundred donors and added high-resolution HLA genotyping. Rather than drawing on any new phenotypic data, the later analysis identified candidate immune exposures from TCR beta sequences and the way those sequences occurred across donors. To decide whether each TCR beta V gene segment behaved as functional or pseudogenic, an earlier analysis of some 570 of the donors relied on high-throughput TCR beta sequencing. Donor age, sex, ethnicity and CMV serostatus were compiled alongside the repertoire data. Genome-wide SNP genotypes for about 55% of the roughly 670 donors were used in a later genetic analysis, which treated that subset as a discovery cohort. Every discovery cohort repertoire had been produced on one sequencing platform. HLA typing included class I and class II loci at four-digit resolution. The number of donors typed differed by locus, with 629-630 for A, B, C, DRB1 and DQB1, over 500 for DQA1, 600 to 610 for DPA1, and roughly 450 for DPB1. Because of strong linkage in the cohort, four or five DR-DQ haplotypes were treated as single units for association and clustering. On average, around 240,000 unique TCR beta nucleotide sequences were sequenced per donor among 350 to 400 genotyped donors of the cohort, with roughly 18% of those sequences being non-productive. Study-wide findings and limitations: An association between a missense DCLRE1C variant and V-gene and J-gene trimming of TCR beta chains was found in a later genetic analysis and replicated in an independent cohort. The cohort was sequenced for TCR beta chains only, and without alpha or paired-chain data the features that could be detected were limited. Because HLA typing was unavailable for some donors at each locus, only the typed subset was used in association tests. Some IMGT-functional V segments, including TRBV6-2 and TRBV6-3, could not be distinguished by the 87-base-pair reads and were therefore excluded. About 15 rarely observed V segments, including chromosome 9 orphons, were excluded from the earlier analysis of approximately 500 of the donors because counts were too low. Broadly in line with IMGT annotations, most TCR beta V segments showed up in productive rearrangements about 87% or about 30% of the time in an earlier analysis of around 600 of the donors. A later genetic analysis reported fewer N-insertions in productive TCRs among donors in an Asian-associated ancestry cluster than the 666-donor mean. Strong co-occurrence of HLA alleles, especially DR and DQ, made assigning TCR associations to individual alleles difficult. In a later analysis, the rate of TCR association differed among HLA loci, with DRB1 alleles having the most associated TCRs and HLA-C alleles having the fewest. According to the authors, the approach could potentially be generalized to other disease states and immunological phenotypes. Most CMV-associated TCR beta chains appeared to be HLA-restricted in a later analysis, and the HLA associations seemed to be driven largely by CMV exposure. A cluster of highly shared sequence variants was judged likely to represent a technical artifact of the sequencing pipeline. A further reported finding was that TCR beta sequences accurately predicted the HLA-A and HLA-B alleles for most subjects in the first cohort. Several of the top co-occurrence clusters appeared to be linked to parvovirus B19, influenza, CMV and Epstein-Barr virus, according to a later analysis. The only immune exposure information available for the cohort was CMV serostatus. A later analysis found that HLA-associated TCR beta chains were more clonally expanded and had lower generation probabilities than equally common non-associated chains. Sequencing depth was assumed to be roughly uniform across donors in the presence/absence analyses, though that assumption may not hold. While some public TCRs were present in many individuals, most TCR sequences turned up only very rarely across donors. The classifier was reported to diagnose cytomegalovirus status with high specificity and sensitivity in both the original and validation cohorts. The study gave a list of about 150 TCR beta chains associated with cytomegalovirus. Linkage disequilibrium might explain the correlated functional status among segregating V segments, but an unknown experimental factor could not be ruled out. Specific HLA alleles were associated with 15,000 to 20,000 TCR beta sequences at a false discovery rate of 0.05 in a later analysis. Three of the identified cytomegalovirus-associated TCR beta chains were confirmed in vitro to be specific for cytomegalovirus antigens.

Libraries were made using the immunoSEQ multiplex PCR assay. For the multiplex PCR, a mixture combining 60 forward primers for TCR Vbeta segments and 13 reverse primers for TCR Jbeta segments was used. A multiplex PCR assay on genomic DNA amplified the CDR3 region of rearranged TCR beta genes. Amplified TCR beta libraries were sequenced as 87-base-pair reads on the Illumina HiSeq System. Turning to the authors' computational methods: In a later analysis, tens of millions of unique TCR beta chains were counted across the roughly 610 repertoires, and about 9.9 million of these chains were shared by at least two donors. To remove PCR and sequencing errors, raw reads were error-corrected and collapsed into unique sequences using a nearest-neighbor algorithm that merged closely related sequences. To assign V, D and J gene segments, CDR3 sequences were aligned to IMGT reference sequences. For a sequence to be retained, a match of at least six nucleotides was required to both a V gene segment and a J gene segment. A rearrangement counted as productive if the CDR3 had no stop codons and remained in frame with V and J, and every other rearrangement counted as non-productive. CDR3 was defined by IMGT convention, running from the second conserved V-encoded cysteine to the conserved J-encoded phenylalanine. Sequences without an unambiguous match to a single V gene segment were excluded from the earlier analysis of approximately 600 of the donors. In an earlier analysis of 500 to 750 of the donors, V segments were called functional above 56.7% productive rearrangements and were called segregating when the between-donor standard deviation exceeded 5%. To diagnose cytomegalovirus status from the catalog of TCR beta chain sequences, a statistical classification framework was built. In a later analysis, TCR nucleotide sequences were compared against IMGT/GENE-DB human TR gene sequences so that V and J genes could be assigned. A later analysis assigned CDR3 sequences and most-parsimonious VDJ recombination scenarios with the TCRdist pipeline. In a later analysis, each TCR beta chain was defined by its CDR3 amino acid sequence together with its V-gene family, and reads without a unique V-gene family were excluded. To address suspected cross-contamination and a sequencing artifact, a later analysis removed approximately 590 highly shared, low-generation-probability nucleotide sequences. In a later analysis, a clonal expansion index for each public chain was calculated from normalized within-repertoire ranks of inferred template counts. In a later analysis, generation probabilities were computed with a VDJ recombination model fitted to out-of-frame rearrangements, and the resulting probabilities were checked against IGoR. In a later analysis, TCR-TCR, TCR-HLA and TCR-CMV co-occurrence was scored with hypergeometric tests, and a repertoire-size bias correction was applied to TCR pairs. A later analysis estimated false discovery rates by permuting HLA or CMV assignments 20 times. In a later analysis, co-occurring TCRs were grouped with DBSCAN, and TCRdist sequence similarity was added when clustering was performed within HLA-allele-positive subsets. Repertoires with fewer than 30,000 or more than 120,000 public chains, plus five repertoires with anomalous nucleotide sharing, were excluded from co-occurrence clustering. In TCRdb, the immuneACCESS table is reduced to in-frame sequences with V and J assigned. These tables do not hold every clone; where another copy was compared, an unresolved V gene accounts for under half, and the others remain unexplained. V and J calls and clone size are as listed in that table; D and trimming were resolved from the DNA. Present in this sample are over 150,000 clones, roughly three quarters of which were seen just once. Of the sample, about 13% falls within the top ten clones.

The cohort comprised 670 or so healthy bone marrow donors. At the time of sampling, every cohort member was nominally healthy, though immune exposures that went unrecorded were likely present. The donor tested CMV seropositive, placing the donor among the 250 to 350 seropositive members of the cohort. Every donor gave a peripheral blood sample, and the peripheral blood mononuclear cells from that sample were used for TCR beta sequencing. The Qiagen DNeasy Blood Extraction Kit was used to extract genomic DNA from the blood cell samples. Per the germline V gene, SNHLY is the CDR1 and FYNNEI is the CDR2. The CDR3, from cysteine to phenylalanine, totals 17 residues. Only the CDR3 DNA stays, 51 bases, in frame from base 1. Deletion took 3 bases off V and 1 base off J, with a span of 18 bases between the germline ends.

The sequencing sample was made of PBMCs. This sequence was found in a man aged 25-40 years in good health and CMV-seropositive. This sequence uses TRBV2 and TRBJ1-1, and possibly TRBD1, on 6 matching bases. The nucleotide sequence reads TGTGCCAGCAGTGAGGTGTGGGGGGGCAGAGGGAACACTGAAGCTTTCTTT. It codes for CASSEVWGGRGNTEAFF.